The clone carrying this T cell receptor (beta chain) was seen only a few times. The antigen is not known. These data are taken from a study of blood T cells in healthy people across ages. At the level of the study: Template switching recovered approximately one barcoded beta molecule for every two T cells.

The V end lost 5 bases, the J end lost 6 bases, and 13 bases lay between the germline ends. Germline CDR1 is MNHEY and CDR2 is SVGEGT. This CDR3 is built from 13 residues. Notes on the study in general: Both higher diversity and more naive CD4+ cells marked long-lived donors when set against aged donors. Strong correlation existed between TCR beta diversity and naive T cell percentage.

Isolated PBMCs totaled at least 7 million in each sample. For the second PCR, which ran for about 6 to 11 cycles, a sample-barcoded 5' primer and a J-beta primer mix were used. Each CDR3 protein gets one entry after TCRdb re-called the 5' RACE reads with MiXCR. The profile shows under 1,000,000 distinct CDR3 sequences, around 36% of them singletons. The clonotype originates from a young man in good health. The chain is built from TRBV6-2 or TRBV6-3 and TRBJ1-1; no reliable D call. Sequencing was done on a sample of blood. CDR3 residues: CASSPTRTAEAFF. CDR3 nucleotides: TGTGCCAGCAGTCCGACACGGACGGCTGAAGCTTTCTTT.